The rows below give T cell receptor beta chains drawn from one sample of a study of OX40 agonist ivuxolimab in advanced cancers. The table came from immunoSEQ multiplex PCR; TCRdb's copy has only in-frame clones and leaves some out. The table includes tens of thousands of clones, roughly nine tenths detected once. The material sequenced was CD4+ or CD8+ T cells sorted from blood, taken in a trial of the OX40 agonist ivuxolimab. The receptors were sampled from an adult with an advanced solid tumor such as melanoma, head and neck, liver or kidney cancer. Each CDR3 is given with its conserved first and last residue. Fields, in order: J gene, D gene, V gene, clone size, CDR3 DNA, CDR3 protein. The D gene is left open where the match is weak. The size of a clone is reported for some rows only, either as once, few or many, or as a class for expanded clones.

j_gene: TRBJ2-7; d_gene: TRBD2; v_gene: TRBV27; abundance: .; CDR3nt: TGTGCCAGCAGTTTATCGGGCGGGGGGCCGAATTACGAGCAGTACTTC; CDR3aa: CASSLSGGGPNYEQYF
j_gene: TRBJ1-5; d_gene: .; v_gene: TRBV5-8; abundance: .; CDR3nt: TGTGCCAGCAGCTTGGGTCCCCCAGGCGGCAATCAGCCCCAGCATTTT; CDR3aa: CASSLGPPGGNQPQHF
j_gene: TRBJ2-7; d_gene: .; v_gene: TRBV5-1; abundance: .; CDR3nt: TGCGCAAGCAGGGAAGGAAACGAGCAGTACTTC; CDR3aa: CASREGNEQYF
j_gene: TRBJ2-3; d_gene: TRBD2; v_gene: TRBV18; abundance: .; CDR3nt: TGTGCCAGCTCACCAAAGGGACTAGCGACTAGCACAGATACGCAGTATTTT; CDR3aa: CASSPKGLATSTDTQYF
j_gene: TRBJ1-2; d_gene: .; v_gene: TRBV4-1; abundance: .; CDR3nt: TGCGCCAGCAGCCAAGAGGCTGGCGCAGTATATGGCTACACCTTC; CDR3aa: CASSQEAGAVYGYTF
j_gene: TRBJ2-7; d_gene: TRBD1; v_gene: TRBV19; abundance: once; CDR3nt: TGTGCCAGTAGCACACAGGGGACACCCTACGAGCAGTACTTC; CDR3aa: CASSTQGTPYEQYF
j_gene: TRBJ2-2; d_gene: .; v_gene: TRBV10-3; abundance: .; CDR3nt: TGTGCCATCAGTCCGCGGGCTTCGGGCGGGGAGCTGTTTTTT; CDR3aa: CAISPRASGGELFF
j_gene: TRBJ1-2; d_gene: TRBD1; v_gene: TRBV7-9; abundance: .; CDR3nt: TGTGCCAGCAGCCCCACGACAGGGAGCTATGGCTACACCTTC; CDR3aa: CASSPTTGSYGYTF
j_gene: TRBJ1-4; d_gene: .; v_gene: TRBV2; abundance: .; CDR3nt: TGTGCCAGCAGTCCCGGGGGTACTAATGAAAAACTGTTTTTT; CDR3aa: CASSPGGTNEKLFF
j_gene: TRBJ2-1; d_gene: .; v_gene: TRBV19; abundance: .; CDR3nt: TGTGCCAGTAGTATCGGGCATGAGCAGTTCTTC; CDR3aa: CASSIGHEQFF
j_gene: TRBJ1-1; d_gene: .; v_gene: TRBV5-6; abundance: .; CDR3nt: TGTGCCAGCAGCTCTTCAAGGGGGAACACTGAAGCTTTCTTT; CDR3aa: CASSSSRGNTEAFF
j_gene: TRBJ2-1; d_gene: .; v_gene: TRBV4-1; abundance: .; CDR3nt: TGCGCCAGCAGCCAAGACCCAGAAGTGGTATACAATGAGCAGTTCTTC; CDR3aa: CASSQDPEVVYNEQFF
j_gene: TRBJ2-1; d_gene: .; v_gene: TRBV27; abundance: .; CDR3nt: TGTGCCAGCACGTTAAACAGTGAGCAGTTCTTC; CDR3aa: CASTLNSEQFF
j_gene: TRBJ1-2; d_gene: .; v_gene: TRBV6-6; abundance: .; CDR3nt: TGTGCCAGCAGACAGGGAGGGAATGGCTACACCTTC; CDR3aa: CASRQGGNGYTF
j_gene: TRBJ2-7; d_gene: .; v_gene: TRBV11-2; abundance: .; CDR3nt: TGTGCCAGCAGCTCTTACTCCTACGAGCAGTACTTC; CDR3aa: CASSSYSYEQYF
j_gene: TRBJ1-1; d_gene: TRBD1; v_gene: TRBV11-3; abundance: .; CDR3nt: TGTGCCAGCAGCTTGGCAGGGGGATCTGAAGCTTTCTTT; CDR3aa: CASSLAGGSEAFF
j_gene: TRBJ2-1; d_gene: TRBD2; v_gene: TRBV27; abundance: .; CDR3nt: TGTGCCAGCAGTTCCTCCGGGACTAGCGGGACTGAGCAGTTCTTC; CDR3aa: CASSSSGTSGTEQFF
j_gene: TRBJ2-4; d_gene: TRBD1; v_gene: TRBV6-1; abundance: .; CDR3nt: TGTGCCAGCAGTGGCCGCCGACAGGGAACAGACATTCAGTACTTC; CDR3aa: CASSGRRQGTDIQYF
j_gene: TRBJ2-7; d_gene: .; v_gene: TRBV6-5; abundance: .; CDR3nt: TGTGCCAGCAGCTTTTTGCAGGGAAATTCCTACGAGCAGTACTTC; CDR3aa: CASSFLQGNSYEQYF
j_gene: TRBJ2-6; d_gene: TRBD1; v_gene: TRBV27; abundance: .; CDR3nt: TGTGCCAGCAGTGACAGGGGTTTTGGGGCCAACGTCCTGACTTTC; CDR3aa: CASSDRGFGANVLTF
j_gene: TRBJ2-3; d_gene: .; v_gene: TRBV19; abundance: .; CDR3nt: TGTGCCAGTAGTCCCCTGGGGGATACGCAGTATTTT; CDR3aa: CASSPLGDTQYF
j_gene: TRBJ2-2; d_gene: TRBD1; v_gene: TRBV25-1; abundance: .; CDR3nt: TGTGCCAGCAGTGACGACAGGGATAGCGGGGAGCTGTTTTTT; CDR3aa: CASSDDRDSGELFF
j_gene: TRBJ2-2; d_gene: .; v_gene: TRBV9; abundance: .; CDR3nt: TGTGCCAGCAGCGTAGACCTTACGAACACCGGGGAGCTGTTTTTT; CDR3aa: CASSVDLTNTGELFF
j_gene: TRBJ2-1; d_gene: .; v_gene: TRBV27; abundance: .; CDR3nt: TGTGCCAGCACCCCTTGGCCGGGGGCGACCTACAATGAGCAGTTCTTC; CDR3aa: CASTPWPGATYNEQFF
j_gene: TRBJ2-5; d_gene: .; v_gene: TRBV6-5; abundance: .; CDR3nt: TGTGCCAGCAGTCCTGGGACTGCCCAAGAGACCCAGTACTTC; CDR3aa: CASSPGTAQETQYF
j_gene: TRBJ2-2; d_gene: .; v_gene: TRBV19; abundance: few; CDR3nt: TGTGCCAGTACGGCATTGCCCGGGGAGCTGTTTTTT; CDR3aa: CASTALPGELFF
j_gene: TRBJ2-7; d_gene: .; v_gene: TRBV2; abundance: .; CDR3nt: TGTGCCATCAACAGCCAAAGTAATACCTACGAGCAGTACTTC; CDR3aa: CAINSQSNTYEQYF
j_gene: TRBJ1-2; d_gene: .; v_gene: TRBV28; abundance: .; CDR3nt: TGTGCCAGCAGTCCAGGGTCGGGTAACTATGGCTACACCTTC; CDR3aa: CASSPGSGNYGYTF
j_gene: TRBJ2-1; d_gene: .; v_gene: TRBV19; abundance: .; CDR3nt: TGTGCCAGTAGTATCGGTCCAGGGCCACCCAATGAGCAGTTCTTC; CDR3aa: CASSIGPGPPNEQFF
j_gene: TRBJ2-7; d_gene: .; v_gene: TRBV6-1; abundance: .; CDR3nt: TGTGCCAGCCGGGACCGAGGCCTTTACGAGCAGTACTTC; CDR3aa: CASRDRGLYEQYF
j_gene: TRBJ2-7; d_gene: TRBD1; v_gene: TRBV9; abundance: .; CDR3nt: TGTGCCAGCAGCCCGACAGGGCTCGACGAGCAGTACTTC; CDR3aa: CASSPTGLDEQYF
j_gene: TRBJ1-1; d_gene: TRBD1; v_gene: TRBV7-9; abundance: .; CDR3nt: TGTGCCAGCAGCTTAACAGGGGGCACAAACACTGAAGCTTTCTTT; CDR3aa: CASSLTGGTNTEAFF
j_gene: TRBJ1-1; d_gene: .; v_gene: TRBV27; abundance: .; CDR3nt: TGTGCCAGCAGTTTACAGGGTTTCACTGAAGCTTTCTTT; CDR3aa: CASSLQGFTEAFF
j_gene: TRBJ2-1; d_gene: .; v_gene: TRBV5-6; abundance: .; CDR3nt: TGTGCCAGCAGCTTCGCCGACGGTTTTGAGCAGTTCTTC; CDR3aa: CASSFADGFEQFF
j_gene: TRBJ1-1; d_gene: .; v_gene: TRBV29-1; abundance: .; CDR3nt: TGCAGCGTTGAAGATCAGGGTGCTGAAGCTTTCTTT; CDR3aa: CSVEDQGAEAFF
j_gene: TRBJ2-7; d_gene: TRBD2; v_gene: TRBV5-1; abundance: .; CDR3nt: TGCGCCAGCAGCTTGGTCGGGGGGGACGCTTCCAACGAGCAGTACTTC; CDR3aa: CASSLVGGDASNEQYF
j_gene: TRBJ2-7; d_gene: TRBD2; v_gene: TRBV4-1; abundance: .; CDR3nt: TGCGCCAGCAGCCAAGAGGGGGGACTAGCGACGTCCTACGAGCAGTACTTC; CDR3aa: CASSQEGGLATSYEQYF
j_gene: TRBJ2-3; d_gene: TRBD2; v_gene: TRBV7-9; abundance: many; CDR3nt: TGTGCCAGCAGCCCAATAGCGGGGGGCCGCGATACGCAGTATTTT; CDR3aa: CASSPIAGGRDTQYF
j_gene: TRBJ1-5; d_gene: .; v_gene: TRBV27; abundance: .; CDR3nt: TGTGCCAGCAGTCCGGGGCTTAGCAATCAGCCCCAGCATTTT; CDR3aa: CASSPGLSNQPQHF
j_gene: TRBJ1-5; d_gene: TRBD1; v_gene: TRBV27; abundance: .; CDR3nt: TGTGCCAGCAGTTTCCGGAGCAGGGGGGACAATCAGCCCCAGCATTTT; CDR3aa: CASSFRSRGDNQPQHF
j_gene: TRBJ1-1; d_gene: .; v_gene: TRBV5-1; abundance: .; CDR3nt: TGCGCCAGCAGCCAACCCGGGACCCTAGGAGCTTTCTTT; CDR3aa: CASSQPGTLGAFF
j_gene: TRBJ2-7; d_gene: .; v_gene: TRBV19; abundance: .; CDR3nt: TGTGCCAGTAGTATGTCGGACTTCCGAACTTACGAGCAGTACTTC; CDR3aa: CASSMSDFRTYEQYF
j_gene: TRBJ1-1; d_gene: .; v_gene: TRBV19; abundance: .; CDR3nt: TGTGCCAGTACCGCTGGACGTTTTGAAGCTTTCTTT; CDR3aa: CASTAGRFEAFF
j_gene: TRBJ1-1; d_gene: .; v_gene: TRBV4-1; abundance: .; CDR3nt: TGCGCCAGCAGCCAAGCGTCCTTTTGGGTGGGGGCTGAAGCTTTCTTT; CDR3aa: CASSQASFWVGAEAFF
j_gene: TRBJ1-1; d_gene: .; v_gene: TRBV20-1; abundance: .; CDR3nt: TGCAGTGCCTCTGAAGCTTTCTTT; CDR3aa: CSASEAFF
j_gene: TRBJ2-1; d_gene: TRBD1; v_gene: TRBV28; abundance: .; CDR3nt: TGTGCCAGCACGGTACAGGGGGCGATGCATGAGCAGTTCTTC; CDR3aa: CASTVQGAMHEQFF
j_gene: TRBJ2-1; d_gene: .; v_gene: TRBV2; abundance: .; CDR3nt: TGTGCCAGCAGCCTAAGTGAGCAGTTCTTC; CDR3aa: CASSLSEQFF
j_gene: TRBJ2-1; d_gene: .; v_gene: TRBV19; abundance: .; CDR3nt: TGTGCCAGTAGTATCATTGGCCTAGCAGAGTACAATGAGCAGTTCTTC; CDR3aa: CASSIIGLAEYNEQFF
j_gene: TRBJ2-7; d_gene: .; v_gene: TRBV7-3; abundance: .; CDR3nt: TGTGCCAGCAGCTTAAATGCTGGGGAACTAGCATACGAGCAGTACTTC; CDR3aa: CASSLNAGELAYEQYF
j_gene: TRBJ1-5; d_gene: .; v_gene: TRBV6-1; abundance: .; CDR3nt: TGTGCCAGCAGTGAAATTTTCGGCAGCAATCAGCCCCAGCATTTT; CDR3aa: CASSEIFGSNQPQHF